These 16 T cell receptor beta chains came from one sample sequenced in a study of beta chain features in type 1 diabetes. Study-level results: The study found moderately but significantly shorter TCRB CDR3s in all four CD4+ subsets of Type 1 diabetes patients.

No antigen has been identified for these receptors. Of the isolated RNA, all was reverse transcribed, and so the sequenced material was expressed TCRB transcripts. The data were produced by immunoSEQ multiplex PCR, yet TCRdb's version contains in-frame clones alone and is incomplete. This sample has some 280,000 clones, with around an eighth found just once. The specimen was naive CD4+ T cells from blood. The receptors stem from a man in his thirties or forties with type 1 diabetes.

J is TRBJ2-1 and V is TRBV7-2, with TRBD2 matching over 7 bases. This CDR3 region has 13 residues. Germline-derived CDR1 and CDR2 are SGHTA and FQGNSA. V lost 5 bases and J lost 6; bases outside the gene matches: 4. The CDR3 loop is CASSPGLVNEQFF. CDR3 sequence (DNA): TGTGCCAGCAGCCCTGGACTAGTCAATGAGCAGTTCTTC.

CDR3 in amino acids: CAWAGQHNQPQHF. Written as DNA, the CDR3 is TGTGCCTGGGCGGGACAGCACAATCAGCCCCAGCATTTT. The chain is built from TRBV30 and TRBJ1-5, with 7 bases that match TRBD1. The germline V gene has CDR1 GTSNPN and CDR2 SVGIG (reference sequence). Trimming cost V 5 bases and J 3 bases; bases outside gene matches: 4. CDR3 size: 13 residues.

Of note for this clone: At the DNA level, this CDR3 is encoded by other sequences in the same sample as well. The CDR3 protein is CASSRQGSTEAFF. The CDR3 bases are TGTGCCAGCAGCCGACAGGGAAGCACTGAAGCTTTCTTT. The rearrangement joins TRBV7-3 to TRBJ1-1; TRBD1 matches 7 bases. The V gene's germline CDR1 is SGHTA and CDR2 FQGTGA. The V and J ends lost 5 bases and 4 bases, in that order; junction bases with no gene match: 4. The CDR3 runs 13 residues.

The V and J genes are TRBV28 and TRBJ1-1; 8 bases are a match to TRBD1. Germline loops: CDR1 MDHEN, CDR2 SYDVKM. The CDR3 is 15 amino acids. The trim removed 5 bases at V and 2 bases at J, leaving 7 bases unmatched. The CDR3 bases are TGTGCCAGCAGTCCATGGGACAGGAAAAACACTGAAGCTTTCTTT. This gives the protein CASSPWDRKNTEAFF.

The J gene is TRBJ2-6, the V gene TRBV2; perhaps TRBD1 as D (6 bases). V was pared by 6 bases and J by 0 bases, with 9 bases between. There are 15 residues in the CDR3. Germline V gene lookup returns CDR1 SNHLY and CDR2 FYNNEI. Here the CDR3 DNA reads TGTGCCAGCAGAAGGACAGTCTCTGGGGCCAACGTCCTGACTTTC. Encoded protein: CASRRTVSGANVLTF.

This clone came up a few times. This chain joins TRBV2 and TRBJ1-5; no clear D. The CDR3 is made up of 16 amino acids. Germline assignment: CDR1 SNHLY and CDR2 FYNNEI. The ends were cut back, 6 bases at V and 2 bases at J, with 17 bases in the middle. The CDR3 loop reads CASRQRQGSGNQPQHF. For the CDR3, the DNA is TGTGCCAGCAGACAAAGGCAAGGAAGCGGCAATCAGCCCCAGCATTTT.

As regards this clone: This specimen includes other DNA sequences encoding the same CDR3. The chain is built from TRBV5-4 and TRBJ2-3; 7 nucleotides align to TRBD2. V lost 2 bases, J lost 0 bases, and 3 bases stayed unmatched. The CDR3 consists of 15 residues. Germline CDR1 is SGHNT and CDR2 is YYREEE (reference sequence). The CDR3 loop is CASSLPSGSTDTQYF. The CDR3 bases are TGTGCCAGCAGCTTACCTAGCGGAAGCACAGATACGCAGTATTTT.

A few counts support this clone. The genes are TRBV19 and TRBJ1-1; D unresolved. Germline assignment: CDR1 LNHDA and CDR2 SQIVND (reference sequence). The CDR3 has 15 residues. The V end lost 7 bases, the J end lost 4 bases, and 19 bases lay between the germline ends. The CDR3 DNA sequence: TGTGCCAGTACCCCCCCGGCAGGCGGGTTCACTGAAGCTTTCTTT. Translating it yields CASTPPAGGFTEAFF.

In this sample, this clone turned up a few times. Other nucleotide sequences from this sample produce the same CDR3. J is TRBJ2-1 and V is TRBV5-1, with 9 bases fitting TRBD1. CDR3 length equals 16 residues. Germline-derived CDR1 and CDR2 are SGHRS and YFSETQ. Trimming at V came to 0 bases and at J to 2 bases, leaving 3 bases not matched to a gene. In DNA form, the CDR3 reads TGCGCCAGCAGCTTGGGAGACAGGGGGACCTACAATGAGCAGTTCTTC. Its protein product is CASSLGDRGTYNEQFF.

This chain joins TRBV11-1 and TRBJ2-3; 8 bases line up with TRBD2. After removal of 1 base from V and 4 bases from J, the junction contained 7 bases not matched to a gene. The CDR3 is 16 amino acids. The germline gives CDR1 SGHAT, CDR2 FQDESV (reference sequence). DNA of the CDR3: TGTGCCAGCAGCTTAGAAACGGGAGGGCCAGCAGATACGCAGTATTTT. Translation gives CASSLETGGPADTQYF.

This clone occurred a few times. The CDR3 here is CASSLGALGAGELFF. CDR3 DNA sequence: TGCGCCAGCAGCTTGGGTGCGCTTGGTGCCGGGGAGCTGTTTTTT. This sequence joins TRBV5-1 and TRBJ2-2; unclear D gene. CDR3 length equals 15 residues. Germline V CDR1 and CDR2: SGHRS, YFSETQ. Trimming removed 0 bases from V and 6 bases from J, with 12 bases in between.

This clone came up a few times. CDR3: CASSPGQGYSNQPQHF. The CDR3 nucleotides read TGTGCCAGCAGTCCGGGACAGGGGTATAGCAATCAGCCCCAGCATTTT. The rearrangement joins TRBV27 to TRBJ1-5, with 10 nucleotides matching TRBD1. The CDR3 length is 16 residues. V lost 5 bases to trimming and J lost 0 bases; unmatched junction nucleotides: 4. Per the germline V gene, CDR1 is MNHEY and CDR2 is SMNVEV (reference sequence).

The chain uses TRBV19 and TRBJ2-1; 10 bases align to TRBD2. There are 12 residues in the CDR3. J gave up 8 bases and V 10 bases, and 5 bases lay outside the gene matches. Germline V lookup: CDR1 LNHDA, CDR2 SQIVND (reference sequence). CDR3 nucleotide sequence: TGTGCCACCACCCTAGCGGGAGATGAGCAGTTCTTC. Translating gives CATTLAGDEQFF.

The chain carries TRBV15 and TRBJ2-2, with D hard to call. This CDR3 spans 14 amino acids. CDR1 is LNHNV and CDR2 is YYDKDF in the germline V gene (reference sequence). Trimming removed 0 bases from V and 4 bases from J, with 6 bases in between. The CDR3 loop is CATSRESGTGELFF. CDR3 DNA sequence: TGTGCCACCAGCAGAGAGTCAGGCACCGGGGAGCTGTTTTTT.

This clone turned up a few times. V usage is TRBV5-1 and J usage is TRBJ2-1, with TRBD2 identical over 10 bases. V lost 5 bases, J lost 2 bases, and 4 bases stayed unmatched. Germline assignment: CDR1 SGHRS and CDR2 YFSETQ. The CDR3 loop spans 15 amino acids. The CDR3 reads CASRAGTSAYNEQFF. CDR3 sequence (DNA): TGCGCCAGCAGAGCCGGGACTAGCGCCTACAATGAGCAGTTCTTC.

A note on this clone: Different DNA sequences within this sample yield the same CDR3. The chain employs TRBV7-3 and TRBJ2-3; 9 bases line up with TRBD2. The length of the CDR3 is 15 residues. CDR1 and CDR2 from the germline V gene are SGHTA and FQGTGA. Germline trimming cut 5 bases from V and 1 base from J; bases unmatched to any gene: 4. This CDR3 reads CASSLIAGGTDTQYF. The CDR3 region has the DNA TGTGCCAGCAGCCTTATAGCGGGGGGCACAGATACGCAGTATTTT.